The 2 T cell receptor beta chains below come from one sample, sequenced in a study of T cells in Graves' hyperthyroidism and ophthalmopathy. Researchers took RNA transcripts and amplified the TCR beta CDR3 regions from them. The HTBI primer set served for first-round RT-PCR of the TCR CDR3. TCRdb redid the calling of the multiplex PCR reads with MiXCR, one entry per CDR3 protein. The sample shows about 680,000 distinct CDR3 sequences, about a third of them seen only once. Sequencing was carried out using blood. Receptor source: a middle-aged woman with Graves' hyperthyroidism.

This clonotype was picked up many times. The chain has TRBV6-1 and TRBJ1-1; 7 bases are a match to TRBD1. V dropped 6 bases and J dropped 10; count of bases not matched to a gene: 11. The germline V gene encodes CDR1 MNHNS and CDR2 SASEGT. This CDR3 has 13 residues. Here the CDR3 reads CASSLDRVRRAFF. The DNA for the CDR3 is TGTGCCAGCAGCCTCGACAGGGTACGGCGAGCTTTCTTT.

On this clonotype: This clone may be a read error of a much larger clone one base away. The chain has TRBV14 and TRBJ2-7; D is ambiguous. The length of the CDR3 is 15 residues. Germline CDR1 SGHDN, CDR2 FVKESK. In DNA, the CDR3 is TGTGCCAGCGGCCAAGGATTCAGAAACTCCTACGAGCAGTACTTC. It codes for CASGQGFRNSYEQYF.